A single sample gave rise to the 32 T cell receptor beta chains below, sequenced in a study of blood T cell repertoires in COVID-19. Measured with immunoSEQ multiplex PCR; TCRdb has only the in-frame clones, and not every one. This table holds some 160,000 clones, more than 75% found once. Sequencing used peripheral blood. The receptors originated from a woman in her fifties or sixties with acute or convalescent COVID-19.

This rearrangement joins TRBV7-9 to TRBJ1-2; D is possibly TRBD1 (5 bases). CDR3 size: 13 residues. V was cut by 4 bases and J by 4 bases, with 10 bases left in between. Germline values: CDR1 SEHNR, CDR2 FQNEAQ (reference sequence). The CDR3: CASSSGTLYGYTF. The CDR3 nucleotides read TGTGCCAGCAGCTCCGGGACTCTCTATGGCTACACCTTC.

The V gene is TRBV15, the J gene TRBJ1-3; the D is unclear. The CDR3 covers 14 residues. Trimming left V 3 bases short and J 1 base short, with 7 bases between. Germline CDR1 and CDR2: LNHNV and YYDKDF (reference sequence). The CDR3: CATSSGWSGNTIYF. CDR3 nucleotides: TGTGCCACCAGCAGCGGGTGGTCTGGAAACACCATATATTTT. The entire variable domain, with the rest obtained from reference TRBV15 and TRBJ1-3, is as follows: DAMVIQNPRYQVTQFGKPVTLSCSQTLNHNVMYWYQQKSSQAPKLLFHYYDKDFNNEADTPDNFQSRRPNTSFCFLDIRSPGLGDTAMYLCATSSGWSGNTIYFGEGSWLTVV.

J is TRBJ1-1 and V is TRBV7-2, with a possible D match to TRBD1 (6 bases). V shed 8 bases and J shed 1 base, with 20 bases lying between them. Germline V gives CDR1 SGHTA, CDR2 FQGNSA. The CDR3 has 16 amino acids. CDR3 loop: CASSDEPPDRNTEAFF. CDR3 DNA: TGTGCCAGCTCCGACGAGCCCCCGGACAGGAACACTGAAGCTTTCTTT. The variable domain in full, with the rest retrieved from reference TRBV7-2 and TRBJ1-1, is GAGVSQSPSNKVTEKGKDVELRCDPISGHTALYWYRQSLGQGLEFLIYFQGNSAPDKSGLPSDRFSAERTGGSVSTLTIQRTQQEDSAVYLCASSDEPPDRNTEAFFGQGTRLTVV.

This clone is a singleton in its sample. The chain's CDR3 is CASSYSTSLGEDTIYF. DNA of the CDR3: TGTGCCAGCAGTTACTCGACTTCTCTAGGGGAAGACACCATATATTTT. This chain uses TRBV6-6 with TRBJ1-3; the D gene is possibly TRBD1 (5 bases). The germline CDR1 and CDR2 sequences are MNHNY and SVGAGI (reference sequence). V lost 0 bases, J lost 8 bases, and 17 bases lay in between. There are 16 residues in the CDR3.

This sequence joins TRBV7-2 and TRBJ1-2, with D maybe TRBD1 (6 bases). V lost 4 bases and J 6 bases, leaving 18 bases between the germline ends. CDR3 length equals 15 residues. CDR1 and CDR2 from the germline V gene are SGHTA and FQGNSA. The DNA of the CDR3 is TGTGCCAGCAGCTCCTATGACAGGAGAATGAATGGCTACACCTTC. It specifies CASSSYDRRMNGYTF.

The rearrangement joins TRBV9 to TRBJ2-3; TRBD2 agrees at 9 bases. Trimming removed 4 bases from V and 1 base from J; junction bases left unmatched: 4. The CDR3 is made up of 15 amino acids. CDR1 and CDR2 from the germline V gene are SGDLS and YYNGEE. The CDR3 DNA reads as TGTGCCAGCAGCATGACTAGCGGCGGCACAGATACGCAGTATTTT. Translated, it gives CASSMTSGGTDTQYF. The full variable domain, its missing parts supplied by reference TRBV9 and TRBJ2-3, is DSGVTQTPKHLITATGQRVTLRCSPRSGDLSVYWYQQSLDQGLQFLIQYYNGEERAKGNILERFSAQQFPDLHSELNLSSLELGDSALYFCASSMTSGGTDTQYFGPGTRLTVL.

The gene calls are TRBV7-9 and TRBJ1-2, with D maybe TRBD1 (5 bases). Per germline, CDR1 SEHNR and CDR2 FQNEAQ (reference sequence). The CDR3 totals 12 residues. The V gene lost 4 bases and the J gene lost 6 bases, with 9 bases spanning the gap. CDR3 nucleotides: TGTGCCAGCAGCTGGGACTTGCATGGCTACACCTTC. Encoded protein: CASSWDLHGYTF.

V gene TRBV7-8 combines with J gene TRBJ1-6, with 8 bases fitting TRBD1. J was trimmed by 9 bases and V by 0 bases; bases with no gene match: 4. The germline V gene has CDR1 SGHVS and CDR2 FQNEAQ. The CDR3 is 15 amino acids. The chain's CDR3 is CASSLADRGASPLHF. As DNA, the CDR3 is TGTGCCAGCAGCTTAGCCGACAGGGGAGCTTCACCCCTCCACTTT. Based on the CDR3 plus reference TRBV7-8 and TRBJ1-6, the full variable domain is GAGVSQSPRYKVAKRGQDVALRCDPISGHVSLFWYQQALGQGPEFLTYFQNEAQLDKSGLPSDRFFAERPEGSVSTLKIQRTQQEDSAVYLCASSLADRGASPLHFGNGTRLTVT.

V gene TRBV6-5 combines with J gene TRBJ1-2, with TRBD1 as a possible D gene (6 bases). Trimming shortened V by 6 bases and J by 3 bases, and 14 bases separated the two germline ends. CDR3 size: 14 residues. CDR1 is MNHEY and CDR2 is SVGAGI in the germline V gene. The CDR3 loop reads CASSPGQPYYGYTF. CDR3 DNA sequence: TGTGCCAGCAGCCCAGGACAGCCTTACTATGGCTACACCTTC.

This clone has only a few counts. The chain has TRBV4-2 and TRBJ1-2; D ambiguous. V lost 2 bases to trimming and J lost 3 bases, with 4 bases between them. In germline, CDR1 is LGHNA, CDR2 YNFKEQ. This CDR3 region has 12 residues. This chain's CDR3 is CASSQSDYGYTF. The CDR3, as DNA: TGTGCCAGCAGCCAATCAGACTATGGCTACACCTTC.

The sample holds one count of this clone. CDR3 in DNA: TGCGCCAGCAGCCAACAGGACAGGGGAACCTACGAGCAGTACTTC. Residues: CASSQQDRGTYEQYF. V usage is TRBV4-1 and J usage is TRBJ2-7; TRBD1 aligns across 9 bases. Germline V CDR1 and CDR2: MGHRA, YSYEKL. V shed 2 bases, J shed 2 bases, and the junction held 4 bases outside the gene matches. The CDR3 extends over 15 amino acids.

The V call is TRBV7-6, the J call TRBJ2-7; weak D call: TRBD1 (7 bases). Germline V gives CDR1 SGHVS, CDR2 FNYEAQ. The CDR3 length is 14 residues. V gave up 1 base and J gave up 3 bases, with 10 bases separating them. The DNA of the CDR3 is TGTGCCAGCAGCTTAGGCGGGACAGACTACGAGCAGTACTTC. This translates into CASSLGGTDYEQYF.

J is TRBJ2-6 and V is TRBV29-1, with 10 bases matching TRBD2. The CDR3 sequence is 17 residues long. The trim removed 4 bases at V and 1 base at J, leaving 7 bases unmatched. The germline V gene has CDR1 SQVTM and CDR2 ANQGSEA. The CDR3 nucleotides read TGCAGCGTTGGATATAGCGGGGGGTTATCTGGGGCCAACGTCCTGACTTTC. Its translation is CSVGYSGGLSGANVLTF. Full variable domain (rest looked up from reference TRBV29-1 and TRBJ2-6): SAVISQKPSRDICQRGTSLTIQCQVDSQVTMMFWYRQQPGQSLTLIATANQGSEATYESGFVIDKFPISRPNLTFSTLTVSNMSPEDSSIYLCSVGYSGGLSGANVLTFGAGSRLTVL.

About this clone itself: The same CDR3 also results from other DNA sequences found in this sample. The chain is built from TRBV13 and TRBJ1-2; TRBD1 matches 8 bases. CDR3 length: 14 residues. Losses at the gene ends were 0 bases for V and 3 bases for J; bases not matched to a gene: 0. Germline lookup yields CDR1 PRHDT and CDR2 FYEKMQ (reference sequence). Here the CDR3 reads CASSLGTGDYGYTF. The CDR3 DNA follows: TGTGCCAGCAGCTTAGGGACAGGGGACTATGGCTACACCTTC.

The genes are TRBV11-1 and TRBJ1-4; TRBD1 aligns across 7 bases. Trimming took 5 bases from V and 5 from J; bases not matched to a gene: 11. The CDR3 is made up of 16 amino acids. Germline V gives CDR1 SGHAT, CDR2 FQDESV (reference sequence). CDR3 sequence (DNA): TGTGCCAGCAGCGCCAGCCCCGGGACAGACAATGAAAAACTGTTTTTT. Protein product: CASSASPGTDNEKLFF.

This clone was seen more than once but under ten times. This chain links TRBV15 with TRBJ1-2; 8 bases match TRBD1. The CDR3 runs 17 residues. V trimming: 0 bases; J trimming: 1 base; junction bases outside the gene matches: 7. CDR1 LNHNV and CDR2 YYDKDF come from the germline V gene (reference sequence). The CDR3: CATSRDLGQDINYGYTF. CDR3 in DNA: TGTGCCACCAGCAGAGATTTGGGACAGGATATTAACTATGGCTACACCTTC.

The chain combines TRBV6-1 with TRBJ1-6, with D possibly matching TRBD1 (5 bases). Trimming stripped 0 bases from V and 9 bases from J, with 15 bases between. Germline V CDR1 and CDR2: MNHNS, SASEGT. The CDR3 loop spans 16 amino acids. For the CDR3, the DNA is TGTGCCAGCAGTGAAGCCCGTGGACACGGGGGTTCACCCCTCCACTTT. It specifies CASSEARGHGGSPLHF.

The rearrangement uses TRBV24-1 and TRBJ2-3; 10 bases align to TRBD1. Per germline, CDR1 KGHDR and CDR2 SFDVKD. The V gene end was trimmed by 3 bases and the J gene end by 5 bases; junction bases not matched to a gene: 7. The CDR3 runs 16 residues. CDR3 sequence (DNA): TGTGCCACCAGTGATCCAAGACAGGGGGCGCGAGATACGCAGTATTTT. Translation gives CATSDPRQGARDTQYF.

As regards this clone: Distinct nucleotide sequences in the sample also encode this CDR3. The chain is built from TRBV11-3 and TRBJ2-3; D is perhaps TRBD2 (6 bases). Trimming pared 5 bases from V and 6 bases from J, leaving 12 bases between. From germline, CDR1 is SGHNT and CDR2 YENEEA. The CDR3 extends over 13 amino acids. The CDR3 region has the DNA TGTGCCAGCAGCCTTAGCGCGGGGGATACGCAGTATTTT. Amino acid sequence: CASSLSAGDTQYF.

This chain links TRBV5-6 with TRBJ1-4; D uncertain. Looked up from germline, CDR1 is SGHDT and CDR2 is YYEEEE. The CDR3 is made up of 15 amino acids. Trimming cost V 0 bases and J 4 bases, with 10 bases left between them. CDR3 protein: CASSLEAGNNEKLFF. The CDR3 nucleotides are TGTGCCAGCAGCTTGGAGGCAGGAAATAATGAAAAACTGTTTTTT.

V usage is TRBV7-6 and J usage is TRBJ1-1, with D possibly being TRBD1 (5 bases). Trimming stripped 5 bases from V and 4 bases from J, with 20 bases between. This CDR3 is 16 amino acids long. Germline loops: CDR1 SGHVS, CDR2 FNYEAQ. The CDR3 region is CASSVTPRDRVTEAFF. CDR3 nucleotide sequence: TGTGCCAGCAGCGTCACACCCAGGGATCGGGTCACTGAAGCTTTCTTT.

V gene TRBV3-1 (or the pseudogene TRBV3-2) combines with J gene TRBJ1-2; D not certain. There are 14 residues in the CDR3. The V gene's germline CDR1 is LGHDT and CDR2 YNNKEL (reference sequence). Trimming left V 5 bases short and J 3 bases short, with 13 bases between. Here the CDR3 DNA reads TGTGCCAGCAGCAAAGCCGACAAGGACTATGGCTACACCTTC. Its protein product is CASSKADKDYGYTF.

CDR3 DNA sequence: TGTGCCAGCAGCTCGAACGGGGGCGGGGGCAGACAAGAGACCCAGTACTTC. Its protein product is CASSSNGGGGRQETQYF. The V call is TRBV7-8, the J call TRBJ2-5; D is possibly TRBD2 (7 bases). The CDR3 sequence is 17 residues long. Germline CDR1 reads SGHVS; CDR2 reads FQNEAQ. Trimming took off 4 bases at V and 2 bases at J, with 20 bases between the two ends.

With respect to this clone: One end of the junction fails to match germline, which may point to a read error. The chain recombines TRBV19 with TRBJ1-1, with 7 bases aligning to TRBD1. Germline CDR1 reads LNHDA; CDR2 reads SQIVND (reference sequence). There are 14 residues in the CDR3. DNA for the CDR3: TGTGCCAGTAGTTTAGACAGGGTTAACACTGAAGCTTTCTTT. Protein product: CASSLDRVNTEAFF.

In its sample, this clone was seen a few times. The chain couples TRBV9 to TRBJ1-1; D gene unclear. Germline-derived CDR1 and CDR2 are SGDLS and YYNGEE. The V end lost 3 bases, the J end lost 6 bases, and 18 bases lay between the germline ends. The CDR3 contains 15 residues. The CDR3 sequence: CASSGGGFIEPEAFF. CDR3 sequence (DNA): TGTGCCAGCAGCGGCGGAGGGTTCATAGAACCTGAAGCTTTCTTT.

For this clone: Different DNA sequences within this sample yield the same CDR3. The genes are TRBV2 and TRBJ1-4, with D possibly matching TRBD1 (5 bases). In germline, CDR1 is SNHLY, CDR2 FYNNEI. V was clipped by 6 bases and J by 7 bases, with 12 bases between them. There are 13 residues in the CDR3. The CDR3 is CASSRDRGEKLFF. The DNA of the CDR3 is TGTGCCAGCAGCAGGGATAGAGGTGAAAAACTGTTTTTT.

This sequence joins TRBV2 and TRBJ1-1; 12 bases line up with TRBD1. V was clipped by 1 base and J by 11 bases; unmatched bases: 5. Germline CDR1 SNHLY, CDR2 FYNNEI. The CDR3 length is 14 residues. The CDR3 DNA reads as TGTGCCAGCAGTGAAGTGGGGACAGGGGGCTATGCTTTCTTT. This codes for CASSEVGTGGYAFF.

This clone was counted only a few times. V and J are TRBV4-2 and TRBJ1-1, with TRBD1 as a possible D gene (5 bases). V shed 10 bases and J shed 0 bases, with 18 bases lying between them. The germline V gene encodes CDR1 LGHNA and CDR2 YNFKEQ. The CDR3 totals 15 residues. The CDR3 spells CATGGEDNMNTEAFF. In nucleotides, the CDR3 is TGTGCCACGGGGGGGGAGGATAACATGAACACTGAAGCTTTCTTT.

The chain recombines TRBV3-1 (or the pseudogene TRBV3-2) with TRBJ1-2; weak D call: TRBD1 (6 bases). The CDR3 length is 17 residues. The germline V gene encodes CDR1 LGHDT and CDR2 YNNKEL (reference sequence). Trimming shortened V by 2 bases and J by 0 bases, and 16 bases separated the two germline ends. The CDR3 spells CASSQNPGGGSNYGYTF. CDR3 DNA sequence: TGTGCCAGCAGCCAAAACCCGGGAGGGGGATCTAACTATGGCTACACCTTC.

This sequence joins TRBV7-6 and TRBJ1-3; D gene ambiguous. Trimming left V 5 bases short and J 0 bases short, with 11 bases between. The CDR3 covers 15 residues. Germline-derived CDR1 and CDR2 are SGHVS and FNYEAQ. CDR3 loop: CASSPLTGSGNTIYF. The CDR3, as DNA: TGTGCCAGCAGCCCGCTGACGGGCTCTGGAAACACCATATATTTT.

This rearrangement joins TRBV4-3 to TRBJ2-1; D remains unclear. CDR3 size: 15 residues. The germline V gene has CDR1 LGHNA and CDR2 YSLEER. Between the trimmed V and J ends, which lost 4 bases and 0 bases, there was a span of 10 bases. The CDR3 spells CASSRLGSSYNEQFF. The DNA for the CDR3 is TGCGCCAGCAGCCGGCTGGGCAGCTCCTACAATGAGCAGTTCTTC.

The rearrangement uses TRBV18 and TRBJ2-3; D is possibly TRBD2 (6 bases). Germline V gives CDR1 KGHSH, CDR2 LQKENI. This CDR3 has 15 residues. V lost 0 bases and J 3 bases, leaving 10 bases between the germline ends. This CDR3 reads CASSPPLASTDTQYF. Here the CDR3 DNA reads TGTGCCAGCTCACCACCTCTAGCGAGTACAGATACGCAGTATTTT.